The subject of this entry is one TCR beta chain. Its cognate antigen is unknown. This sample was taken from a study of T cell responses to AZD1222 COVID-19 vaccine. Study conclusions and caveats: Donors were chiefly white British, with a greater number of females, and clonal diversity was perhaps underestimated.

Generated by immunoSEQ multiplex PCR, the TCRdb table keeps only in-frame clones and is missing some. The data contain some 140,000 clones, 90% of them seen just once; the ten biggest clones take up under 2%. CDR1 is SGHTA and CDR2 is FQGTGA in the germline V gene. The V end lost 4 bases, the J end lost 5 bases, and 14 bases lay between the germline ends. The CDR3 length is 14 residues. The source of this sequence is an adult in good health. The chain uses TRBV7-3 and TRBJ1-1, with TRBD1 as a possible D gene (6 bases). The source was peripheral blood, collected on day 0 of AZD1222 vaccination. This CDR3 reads CASSSSDTGTEAFF. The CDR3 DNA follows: TGTGCCAGCAGCTCCTCAGACACAGGGACTGAAGCTTTCTTT.